Listed below are T cell receptor beta chains from one sample, sequenced in a study of blood T cell repertoires in COVID-19. Method: immunoSEQ multiplex PCR; TCRdb's copy keeps in-frame clones and lacks some. The sample contains about 190,000 clones, 65% to 80% of which appear only once. Sequencing was carried out using peripheral blood. These receptors originate from a man aged 45 to 65 who had recovered from COVID-19. The CDR3 runs from the conserved cysteine through the conserved F or W. The order of the fields is CDR3 DNA, CDR3 protein, J gene, CDR3 length, D gene, clone size, V gene. A D gene is named only where the DNA matches it firmly. The size entry is marked missing in some rows and otherwise reads once, few, many or a size class.

CDR3nt: TGTGCCAGCAGCTTAGGACCGGACAGGGATGCGGGCTACACCTTC
CDR3aa: CASSLGPDRDAGYTF
j_gene: TRBJ1-2
len: 15
d_gene: TRBD1
abundance: few
v_gene: TRBV7-9

CDR3nt: TGCAGCGTGTATGGGACATTCTCCTACAATGAGCAGTTCTTC
CDR3aa: CSVYGTFSYNEQFF
j_gene: TRBJ2-1
len: 14
d_gene: NA
abundance: NA
v_gene: TRBV29-1

CDR3nt: TGCGCCAGCAGCACCGAAGGACAGCCCCAAGAGACCCAGTACTTC
CDR3aa: CASSTEGQPQETQYF
j_gene: TRBJ2-5
len: 15
d_gene: NA
abundance: once
v_gene: TRBV5-1

CDR3nt: TGCGCCAGCAGCTTGTCACAGCCAAGCGGTGATACGCAGTATTTT
CDR3aa: CASSLSQPSGDTQYF
j_gene: TRBJ2-3
len: 15
d_gene: NA
abundance: NA
v_gene: TRBV5-1

CDR3nt: TGTGCCACCAGTGACCAAAAGAACTCCGGGGAGCTGTTTTTT
CDR3aa: CATSDQKNSGELFF
j_gene: TRBJ2-2
len: 14
d_gene: NA
abundance: NA
v_gene: TRBV24-1

CDR3nt: TGTGCCAGCAGCATCCGACAGGGGGGCACCGGGGAGCTGTTTTTT
CDR3aa: CASSIRQGGTGELFF
j_gene: TRBJ2-2
len: 15
d_gene: TRBD1
abundance: NA
v_gene: TRBV9

CDR3nt: TGTGCCAGCGCCGGGGGGCTGATCACCGGGGAGCTGTTTTTT
CDR3aa: CASAGGLITGELFF
j_gene: TRBJ2-2
len: 14
d_gene: NA
abundance: NA
v_gene: TRBV6-5

CDR3nt: TGTGCCAGCAGCGGGAGTGATGAGCAGTTCTTC
CDR3aa: CASSGSDEQFF
j_gene: TRBJ2-1
len: 11
d_gene: NA
abundance: few
v_gene: TRBV11-3

CDR3nt: TGTGCCAGCAGCATCCGGGACAGGGAGTTCTACGAGCAGTACTTC
CDR3aa: CASSIRDREFYEQYF
j_gene: TRBJ2-7
len: 15
d_gene: TRBD1
abundance: once
v_gene: TRBV5-6

CDR3nt: TGCGCCAGCAGCACGACTAGCGCCCGCACAGATACGCAGTATTTT
CDR3aa: CASSTTSARTDTQYF
j_gene: TRBJ2-3
len: 15
d_gene: TRBD2
abundance: NA
v_gene: TRBV5-1

CDR3nt: TGTGCCTGGATTGGCCGGCGGGAGGGCCGATCAGATACGCAGTATTTT
CDR3aa: CAWIGRREGRSDTQYF
j_gene: TRBJ2-3
len: 16
d_gene: TRBD2
abundance: NA
v_gene: TRBV30

CDR3nt: TGTGCCAGCAGCTTATGGTCGGGAGACAATGAGCAGTTCTTC
CDR3aa: CASSLWSGDNEQFF
j_gene: TRBJ2-1
len: 14
d_gene: NA
abundance: NA
v_gene: TRBV11-2

CDR3nt: TGTGCCAGCAGCCAGAGGGGGTCGGACAGATTTGATAATTCACCCCTCCACTTT
CDR3aa: CASSQRGSDRFDNSPLHF
j_gene: TRBJ1-6
len: 18
d_gene: NA
abundance: NA
v_gene: TRBV27

CDR3nt: TGCGCCAGCAGCACTCAACCGGGACAGGGGACCTACGAGCAGTACTTC
CDR3aa: CASSTQPGQGTYEQYF
j_gene: TRBJ2-7
len: 16
d_gene: TRBD1
abundance: NA
v_gene: TRBV5-1

CDR3nt: TGTGCCAGCAGCAACGGGGTGGGGGAGCAGTTCTTC
CDR3aa: CASSNGVGEQFF
j_gene: TRBJ2-1
len: 12
d_gene: NA
abundance: few
v_gene: TRBV6-5

CDR3nt: TGTGCCATCAGTGGGACTACCACTGACTCCTACAATGAGCAGTTCTTC
CDR3aa: CAISGTTTDSYNEQFF
j_gene: TRBJ2-1
len: 16
d_gene: NA
abundance: NA
v_gene: TRBV10-3

CDR3nt: TGCAGTGCTAGCGGTACGACCCAGCATTTT
CDR3aa: CSASGTTQHF
j_gene: TRBJ1-5
len: 10
d_gene: NA
abundance: NA
v_gene: TRBV20-1

CDR3nt: TGTGCCAGCAGCTTAGCACTAGCCAGCGGGGAGCTGTTTTTT
CDR3aa: CASSLALASGELFF
j_gene: TRBJ2-2
len: 14
d_gene: NA
abundance: NA
v_gene: TRBV11-2

CDR3nt: TGTGCCAGCAGTGTTGAGGCGGGTACGGATGAGCAGTTCTTC
CDR3aa: CASSVEAGTDEQFF
j_gene: TRBJ2-1
len: 14
d_gene: NA
abundance: once
v_gene: TRBV6-4

CDR3nt: TGTGCCAGCAGCTGGAGCGGGAGGGGGAGCACCGGGGAGCTGTTTTTT
CDR3aa: CASSWSGRGSTGELFF
j_gene: TRBJ2-2
len: 16
d_gene: TRBD2
abundance: few
v_gene: TRBV5-6

CDR3nt: TGTGCCAGCAGCCAAGAATTGTGGAGTTATGGCTACACCTTC
CDR3aa: CASSQELWSYGYTF
j_gene: TRBJ1-2
len: 14
d_gene: NA
abundance: NA
v_gene: TRBV3-1/TRBV3-2

CDR3nt: TGCGCCAGCAACTTCGAGCAGGCTAGCACAGATACGCAGTATTTT
CDR3aa: CASNFEQASTDTQYF
j_gene: TRBJ2-3
len: 15
d_gene: NA
abundance: once
v_gene: TRBV5-1

CDR3nt: TGTGCCAGCAGGCAGGGCGCCCTTAGTGAAAAACTGTTTTTT
CDR3aa: CASRQGALSEKLFF
j_gene: TRBJ1-4
len: 14
d_gene: NA
abundance: NA
v_gene: TRBV2

CDR3nt: TGTGCCAGCAGCTTTGGCCCCTTAGCGGGGCAGACCCAGTACTTC
CDR3aa: CASSFGPLAGQTQYF
j_gene: TRBJ2-5
len: 15
d_gene: TRBD2
abundance: NA
v_gene: TRBV11-2

CDR3nt: TGTGCCAGCAGCCAAACACAGGCCTCCCGCGAGCAGTACTTC
CDR3aa: CASSQTQASREQYF
j_gene: TRBJ2-7
len: 14
d_gene: NA
abundance: NA
v_gene: TRBV7-3

CDR3nt: TGTGCCAGCAGCTTAGGACTCCTAACATACTTC
CDR3aa: CASSLGLLTYF
j_gene: TRBJ2-5
len: 11
d_gene: NA
abundance: once
v_gene: TRBV7-8

CDR3nt: TGTGCCAGCAGTCAACAGGGGAACACTGAAGCTTTCTTT
CDR3aa: CASSQQGNTEAFF
j_gene: TRBJ1-1
len: 13
d_gene: NA
abundance: NA
v_gene: TRBV6-2/TRBV6-3

CDR3nt: TGTGCCAGCATGGGGACATCCCTCTACGAGCAGTACTTC
CDR3aa: CASMGTSLYEQYF
j_gene: TRBJ2-7
len: 13
d_gene: NA
abundance: NA
v_gene: TRBV7-9

CDR3nt: TGCAGTGGGGGACAGAACTATGGCTACACCTTC
CDR3aa: CSGGQNYGYTF
j_gene: TRBJ1-2
len: 11
d_gene: TRBD1
abundance: NA
v_gene: TRBV20-1

CDR3nt: TGTGCCAGCAGCCACGGGACAGGGGATAGTCATGGCTACACCTTC
CDR3aa: CASSHGTGDSHGYTF
j_gene: TRBJ1-2
len: 15
d_gene: TRBD1
abundance: NA
v_gene: TRBV27

CDR3nt: TGTGCCAGCAGTCTCTGGGACAGGGGCCACAATGAGCAGTTCTTC
CDR3aa: CASSLWDRGHNEQFF
j_gene: TRBJ2-1
len: 15
d_gene: TRBD1
abundance: NA
v_gene: TRBV27

CDR3nt: TGTGCCTGGAGTGTTGAGGAAGACACTGAAGCTTTCTTT
CDR3aa: CAWSVEEDTEAFF
j_gene: TRBJ1-1
len: 13
d_gene: NA
abundance: once
v_gene: TRBV30

CDR3nt: TGTGCCATCAGTGACGAGGGTGGTACGAACACTGAAGCTTTCTTT
CDR3aa: CAISDEGGTNTEAFF
j_gene: TRBJ1-1
len: 15
d_gene: NA
abundance: NA
v_gene: TRBV10-3

CDR3nt: TGTGCCATCAGTAAGGTACTAGCGGGAGTGGACACCGGGGAGCTGTTTTTT
CDR3aa: CAISKVLAGVDTGELFF
j_gene: TRBJ2-2
len: 17
d_gene: TRBD2
abundance: NA
v_gene: TRBV10-3

CDR3nt: TGTGCCAGCAGTCCTAACAGGGCAGTCAGGGGGCGGGAGACCCAGTACTTC
CDR3aa: CASSPNRAVRGRETQYF
j_gene: TRBJ2-5
len: 17
d_gene: TRBD1
abundance: once
v_gene: TRBV27

CDR3nt: TGTGCCAGCAGCGTCGCCGGGACAGGGGGAAACACCATATATTTT
CDR3aa: CASSVAGTGGNTIYF
j_gene: TRBJ1-3
len: 15
d_gene: TRBD1
abundance: NA
v_gene: TRBV3-1/TRBV3-2

CDR3nt: TGTGCCAGCTCACTCAACGGACAGGGTAGTAGTTATGGCTACACCTTC
CDR3aa: CASSLNGQGSSYGYTF
j_gene: TRBJ1-2
len: 16
d_gene: TRBD1
abundance: NA
v_gene: TRBV18

CDR3nt: TGCGCCAGCAGCTCCCCAGTGCTAGCGTCCTACAATGAGCAGTTCTTC
CDR3aa: CASSSPVLASYNEQFF
j_gene: TRBJ2-1
len: 16
d_gene: NA
abundance: NA
v_gene: TRBV5-1

CDR3nt: TGTGCCAGCAGCCCCCTGAAGGCAGGCCAAAATTCACCCCTCCACTTT
CDR3aa: CASSPLKAGQNSPLHF
j_gene: TRBJ1-6
len: 16
d_gene: NA
abundance: NA
v_gene: TRBV5-4

CDR3nt: TGTGCCAGCACCTCGTGGCCCAATGGCTACACCTTC
CDR3aa: CASTSWPNGYTF
j_gene: TRBJ1-2
len: 12
d_gene: NA
abundance: NA
v_gene: TRBV12-3/TRBV12-4

CDR3nt: TGTGCCAGCAGCAGAGCGGCCTTTGGCTATGGCTACACCTTC
CDR3aa: CASSRAAFGYGYTF
j_gene: TRBJ1-2
len: 14
d_gene: NA
abundance: NA
v_gene: TRBV27

CDR3nt: TGCAGTGCTAGTAAGGGGGACGGTGGCTACACCTTC
CDR3aa: CSASKGDGGYTF
j_gene: TRBJ1-2
len: 12
d_gene: NA
abundance: NA
v_gene: TRBV20-1

CDR3nt: TGTGCCAGCAGCGTCCTAGCGGGAAGCTCCTACAATGAGCAGTTCTTC
CDR3aa: CASSVLAGSSYNEQFF
j_gene: TRBJ2-1
len: 16
d_gene: TRBD2
abundance: NA
v_gene: TRBV9

CDR3nt: TGTGCCAGCAGCCCGAGGGGACTAGCGGGACTTATCCGGGGCGAGCAGTACTTC
CDR3aa: CASSPRGLAGLIRGEQYF
j_gene: TRBJ2-7
len: 18
d_gene: TRBD2
abundance: NA
v_gene: TRBV7-2

CDR3nt: TGTGCCAGCAGCCTATCACAGGGAGGGTACACAGATACGCAGTATTTT
CDR3aa: CASSLSQGGYTDTQYF
j_gene: TRBJ2-3
len: 16
d_gene: NA
abundance: NA
v_gene: TRBV5-4

CDR3nt: TGTGCCAGCAGCTTAGAGGTGTTTGTAGCGGGAGCGAACAATGAGCAGTTCTTC
CDR3aa: CASSLEVFVAGANNEQFF
j_gene: TRBJ2-1
len: 18
d_gene: TRBD2
abundance: NA
v_gene: TRBV7-7

CDR3nt: TGTGCCAGCAGCTTAGGGGGCCCGGGCACCGGGGAGCTGTTTTTT
CDR3aa: CASSLGGPGTGELFF
j_gene: TRBJ2-2
len: 15
d_gene: NA
abundance: NA
v_gene: TRBV7-2

CDR3nt: TGTGCCAGCAGTTACTCGGAGGGGAACGCTGAAGCTTTCTTT
CDR3aa: CASSYSEGNAEAFF
j_gene: TRBJ1-1
len: 14
d_gene: NA
abundance: NA
v_gene: TRBV6-5

CDR3nt: TGTGCCAGCAGGGGAGTCAAGGGAACCTTTTACGAGCAGTACTTC
CDR3aa: CASRGVKGTFYEQYF
j_gene: TRBJ2-7
len: 15
d_gene: NA
abundance: NA
v_gene: TRBV6-5